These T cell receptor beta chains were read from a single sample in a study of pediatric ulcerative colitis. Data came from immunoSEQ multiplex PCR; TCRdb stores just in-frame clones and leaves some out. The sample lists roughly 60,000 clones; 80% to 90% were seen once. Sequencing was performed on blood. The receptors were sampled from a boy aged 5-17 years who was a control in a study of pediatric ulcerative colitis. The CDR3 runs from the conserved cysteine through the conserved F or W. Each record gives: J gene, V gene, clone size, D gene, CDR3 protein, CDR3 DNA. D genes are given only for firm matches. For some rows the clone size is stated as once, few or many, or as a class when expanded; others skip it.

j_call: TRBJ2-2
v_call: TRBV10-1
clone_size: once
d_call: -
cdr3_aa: CASNTGFDGELFF
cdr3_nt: TGCGCCAGCAACACCGGGTTCGACGGGGAGCTGTTTTTT

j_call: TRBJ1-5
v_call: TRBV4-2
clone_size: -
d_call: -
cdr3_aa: CASSRTGLESNQPQHF
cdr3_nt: TGTGCCAGCAGCCGAACAGGGCTCGAAAGCAATCAGCCCCAGCATTTT

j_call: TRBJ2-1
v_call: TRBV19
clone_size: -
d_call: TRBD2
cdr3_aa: CASSIGSGDYNEQFF
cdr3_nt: TGTGCCAGTAGTATTGGTAGCGGGGACTACAATGAGCAGTTCTTC

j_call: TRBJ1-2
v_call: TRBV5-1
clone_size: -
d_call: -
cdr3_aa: CASSRGRTDYGYTF
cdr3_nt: TGCGCCAGCAGCCGGGGACGGACGGACTATGGCTACACCTTC

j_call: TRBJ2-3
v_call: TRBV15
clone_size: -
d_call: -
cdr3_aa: CATGSGSTDTQYF
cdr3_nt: TGTGCCACCGGTAGCGGAAGCACAGATACGCAGTATTTT

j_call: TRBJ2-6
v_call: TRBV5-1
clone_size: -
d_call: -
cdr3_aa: CASSPEGANVLTF
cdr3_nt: TGCGCCAGCAGCCCAGAGGGGGCCAACGTCCTGACTTTC

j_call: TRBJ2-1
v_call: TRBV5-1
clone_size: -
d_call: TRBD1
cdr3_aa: CASSWGQGLNEQFF
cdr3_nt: TGCGCCAGCAGCTGGGGACAGGGGCTCAATGAGCAGTTCTTC

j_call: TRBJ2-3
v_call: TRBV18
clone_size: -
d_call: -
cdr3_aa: CASSPHTDTQYF
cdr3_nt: TGTGCCAGCTCACCTCACACAGATACGCAGTATTTT

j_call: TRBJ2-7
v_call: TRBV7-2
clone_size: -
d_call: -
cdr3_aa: CASSLVPDPTYEQYF
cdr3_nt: TGTGCCAGCAGCTTAGTCCCGGACCCAACCTACGAGCAGTACTTC

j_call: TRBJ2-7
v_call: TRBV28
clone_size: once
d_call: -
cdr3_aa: CASSPKAGGPYEQYF
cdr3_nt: TGTGCCAGCAGTCCAAAAGCAGGAGGCCCCTACGAGCAGTACTTC

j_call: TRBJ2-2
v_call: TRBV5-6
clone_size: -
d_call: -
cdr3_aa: CASSFPRADTGELFF
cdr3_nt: TGTGCCAGCAGCTTCCCCAGGGCGGACACCGGGGAGCTGTTTTTT

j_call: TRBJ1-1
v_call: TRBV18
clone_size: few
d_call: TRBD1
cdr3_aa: CASSGQGGTEAFF
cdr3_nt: TGTGCCAGCTCCGGACAGGGCGGCACTGAAGCTTTCTTT

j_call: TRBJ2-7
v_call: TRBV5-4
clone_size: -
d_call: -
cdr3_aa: CASSADPSGREQYF
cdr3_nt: TGTGCCAGCAGCGCGGACCCGTCGGGGCGAGAGCAGTACTTC

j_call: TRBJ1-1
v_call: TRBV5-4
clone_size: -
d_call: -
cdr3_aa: CASSLTGGGTEAFF
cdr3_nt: TGTGCCAGCAGCTTGACTGGGGGGGGCACTGAAGCTTTCTTT

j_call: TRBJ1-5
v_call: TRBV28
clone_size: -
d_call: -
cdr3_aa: CASTPERDSNQPQHF
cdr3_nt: TGTGCCAGCACCCCGGAAAGGGATAGCAATCAGCCCCAGCATTTT

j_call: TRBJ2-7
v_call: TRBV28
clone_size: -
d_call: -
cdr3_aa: CASNRYRTAAYEQYF
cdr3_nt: TGTGCCAGCAACAGATACCGGACAGCAGCCTACGAGCAGTACTTC

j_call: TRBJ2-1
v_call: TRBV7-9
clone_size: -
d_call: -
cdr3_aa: CASSLNGGYNEQFF
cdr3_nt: TGTGCCAGCAGCTTAAATGGGGGCTACAATGAGCAGTTCTTC

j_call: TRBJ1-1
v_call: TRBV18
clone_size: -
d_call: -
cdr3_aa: CASSPESGATEAFF
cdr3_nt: TGTGCCAGCTCACCGGAGTCAGGGGCCACTGAAGCTTTCTTT

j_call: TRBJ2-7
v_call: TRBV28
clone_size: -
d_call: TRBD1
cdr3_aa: CASSSPWARQGDPYEQYF
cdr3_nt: TGTGCCAGCAGTTCCCCCTGGGCGAGACAGGGGGACCCTTACGAGCAGTACTTC

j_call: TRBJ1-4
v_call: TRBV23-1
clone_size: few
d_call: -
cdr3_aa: CASSPPVGPDTTNEKLFF
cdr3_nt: TGCGCCAGCAGTCCCCCAGTCGGCCCGGACACAACTAATGAAAAACTGTTTTTT

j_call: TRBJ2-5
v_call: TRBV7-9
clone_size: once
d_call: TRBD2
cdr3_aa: CASSLLADQETQYF
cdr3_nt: TGTGCCAGCAGCTTACTAGCGGATCAAGAGACCCAGTACTTC

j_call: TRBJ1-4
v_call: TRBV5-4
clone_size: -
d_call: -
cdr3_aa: CASSWKSNEKLFF
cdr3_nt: TGTGCCAGCAGCTGGAAGAGCAATGAAAAACTGTTTTTT

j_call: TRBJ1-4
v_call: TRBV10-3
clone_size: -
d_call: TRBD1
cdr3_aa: CAISADTLDRAEKLFF
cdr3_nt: TGTGCCATCAGTGCCGATACGCTGGACAGGGCTGAAAAACTGTTTTTT

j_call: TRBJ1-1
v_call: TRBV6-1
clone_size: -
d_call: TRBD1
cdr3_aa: CASIRGQGGNTEAFF
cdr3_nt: TGTGCCAGCATTCGAGGACAGGGCGGGAACACTGAAGCTTTCTTT

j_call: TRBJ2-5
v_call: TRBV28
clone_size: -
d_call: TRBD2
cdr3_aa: CASSPWTSQETQYF
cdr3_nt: TGTGCCAGCAGTCCATGGACTAGCCAAGAGACCCAGTACTTC

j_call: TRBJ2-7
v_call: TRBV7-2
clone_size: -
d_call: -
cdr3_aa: CASSLLGLREQYF
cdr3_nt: TGTGCCAGCAGCTTACTGGGGTTGCGCGAGCAGTACTTC

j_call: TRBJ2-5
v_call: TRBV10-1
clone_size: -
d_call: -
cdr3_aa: CASSDRRGSWETQYF
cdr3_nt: TGCGCCAGCAGTGACCGAAGGGGGAGTTGGGAGACCCAGTACTTC

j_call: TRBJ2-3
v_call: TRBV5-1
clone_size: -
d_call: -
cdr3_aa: CASDQGTGVTDTQYF
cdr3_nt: TGCGCCAGTGACCAGGGGACTGGGGTCACAGATACGCAGTATTTT

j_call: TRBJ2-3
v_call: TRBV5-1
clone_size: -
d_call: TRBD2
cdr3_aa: CASSLRRGSGTDTQYF
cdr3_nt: TGCGCCAGCAGCTTGAGGCGCGGGAGTGGCACAGATACGCAGTATTTT

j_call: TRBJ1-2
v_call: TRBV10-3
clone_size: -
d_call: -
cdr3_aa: CAITDGPPGGYTF
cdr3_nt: TGTGCCATCACCGACGGGCCTCCAGGTGGCTACACCTTC

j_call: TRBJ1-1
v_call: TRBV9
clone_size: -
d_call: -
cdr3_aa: CASSPIDIWNTEAFF
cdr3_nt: TGTGCCAGCAGCCCCATCGACATCTGGAACACTGAAGCTTTCTTT

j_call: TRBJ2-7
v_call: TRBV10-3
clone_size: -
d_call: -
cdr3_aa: CAISEPGHSYEQYF
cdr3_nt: TGTGCCATCAGTGAGCCGGGACACTCCTACGAGCAGTACTTC

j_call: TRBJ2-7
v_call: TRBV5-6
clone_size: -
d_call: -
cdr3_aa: CASSLAGSNPFYEQYF
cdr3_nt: TGTGCCAGCAGCTTGGCCGGCTCTAACCCCTTCTACGAGCAGTACTTC

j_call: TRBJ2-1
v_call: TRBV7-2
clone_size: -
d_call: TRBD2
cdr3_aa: CASSLEAGRMGNEQFF
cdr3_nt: TGTGCCAGCAGTTTGGAGGCCGGGAGGATGGGGAATGAGCAGTTCTTC

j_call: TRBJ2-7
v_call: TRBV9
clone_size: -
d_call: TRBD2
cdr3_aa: CASSPRDYLDYEQYF
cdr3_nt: TGTGCCAGCAGCCCTCGGGACTATCTAGACTACGAGCAGTACTTC

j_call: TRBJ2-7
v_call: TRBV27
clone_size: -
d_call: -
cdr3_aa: CASSLSSNTYEQYF
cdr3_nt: TGTGCCAGCAGTTTATCGAGCAACACCTACGAGCAGTACTTC

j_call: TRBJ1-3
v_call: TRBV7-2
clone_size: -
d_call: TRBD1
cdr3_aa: CASSLQGLSGNTIYF
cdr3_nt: TGTGCCAGCAGTTTACAGGGGCTCTCTGGAAACACCATATATTTT

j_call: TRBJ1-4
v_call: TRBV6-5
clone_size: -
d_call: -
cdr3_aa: CASSWAAPDEKLFF
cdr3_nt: TGTGCCAGCAGTTGGGCGGCCCCAGATGAAAAACTGTTTTTT

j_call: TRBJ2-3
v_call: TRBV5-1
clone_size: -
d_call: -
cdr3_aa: CASSLARGTDTQYF
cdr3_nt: TGCGCCAGCAGCTTGGCTCGCGGCACAGATACGCAGTATTTT

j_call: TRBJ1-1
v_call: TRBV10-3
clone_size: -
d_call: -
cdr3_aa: CAITTGGNTEAFF
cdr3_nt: TGTGCCATCACGACAGGAGGAAACACTGAAGCTTTCTTT

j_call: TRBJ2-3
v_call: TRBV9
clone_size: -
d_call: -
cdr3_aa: CASSVGQATTDTQYF
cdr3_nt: TGTGCCAGCAGCGTAGGTCAGGCGACCACAGATACGCAGTATTTT

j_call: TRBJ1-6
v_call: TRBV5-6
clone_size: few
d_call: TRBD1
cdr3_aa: CASSRGQGRSPLHF
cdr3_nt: TGTGCCAGCAGCCGCGGACAGGGTCGATCACCCCTCCACTTT

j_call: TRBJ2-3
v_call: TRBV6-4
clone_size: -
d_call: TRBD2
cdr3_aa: CASSVSGGGTDTQYF
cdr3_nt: TGTGCCAGCAGTGTCAGTGGCGGGGGAACAGATACGCAGTATTTT

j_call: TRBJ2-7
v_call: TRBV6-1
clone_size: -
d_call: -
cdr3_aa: CASKTQGLSYEQYF
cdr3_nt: TGTGCCAGCAAAACACAGGGCCTCTCCTACGAGCAGTACTTC

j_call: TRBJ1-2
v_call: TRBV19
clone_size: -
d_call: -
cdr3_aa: CASSIRGSYGYTF
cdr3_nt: TGTGCCAGTAGTATAAGGGGTTCCTATGGCTACACCTTC

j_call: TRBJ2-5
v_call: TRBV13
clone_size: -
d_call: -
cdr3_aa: CASSLAEGREETQYF
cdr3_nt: TGTGCCAGCAGCTTAGCGGAGGGCCGGGAGGAGACCCAGTACTTC

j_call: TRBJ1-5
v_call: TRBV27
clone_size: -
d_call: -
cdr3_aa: CASSQRLPGGSQPQHF
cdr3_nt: TGTGCCAGCAGCCAAAGGCTCCCCGGGGGCAGCCAGCCCCAGCATTTT

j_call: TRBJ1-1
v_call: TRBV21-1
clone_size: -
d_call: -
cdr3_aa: CASSKHQNRDREFTEAFF
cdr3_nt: TGTGCCAGCAGCAAACACCAAAACCGGGACAGGGAGTTTACTGAAGCTTTCTTT

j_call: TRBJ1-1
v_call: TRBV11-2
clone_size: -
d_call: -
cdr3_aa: CASSLGGGDEAFF
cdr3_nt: TGTGCCAGCAGCTTAGGTGGCGGGGATGAAGCTTTCTTT

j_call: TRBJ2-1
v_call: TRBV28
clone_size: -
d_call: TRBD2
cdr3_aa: CASSGSGSWDNEQFF
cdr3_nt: TGTGCCAGCAGCGGTAGCGGGAGCTGGGACAATGAGCAGTTCTTC

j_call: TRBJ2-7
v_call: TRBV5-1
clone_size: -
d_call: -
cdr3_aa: CASSVTWEQYF
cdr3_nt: TGCGCCAGCAGCGTGACGTGGGAGCAGTACTTC

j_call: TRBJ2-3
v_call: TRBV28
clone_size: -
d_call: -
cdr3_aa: CASSTQDYSRTDTQYF
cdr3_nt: TGTGCCAGCAGTACCCAGGACTACTCGCGCACAGATACGCAGTATTTT

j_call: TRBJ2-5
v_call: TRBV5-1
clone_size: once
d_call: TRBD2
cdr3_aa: CASSRLAGDSVDF
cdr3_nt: TGCGCCAGCAGCCGACTAGCGGGAGACAGCGTGGACTTC